This T cell receptor (beta chain) was recovered during a study of CD8 T cells in ankylosing spondylitis. Overall study results and limits: Disease-associated clones were reportedly significantly overrepresented in matched ankylosing spondylitis synovial fluid. Several of the motif variants were reported before in synovial fluid and blood from reactive arthritis. It appeared that ankylosing spondylitis blood was characterized by a TCR beta motif of seven or eight highly homologous variants.

5'-RACE, quantitative and with molecular barcodes, yielded the TCR beta libraries. TCRdb recomputed calls from the 5' RACE reads with MiXCR, one row per CDR3 protein. The repertoire holds around 150,000 distinct CDR3 sequences, with about 7% as singletons. This clonotype was found many times. The antigen is not known. Trimming removed 3 bases from V and 6 bases from J, with 12 bases in between. Per the germline V gene, CDR1 is SGDLS and CDR2 is YYNGEE. The CDR3 totals 14 residues. The receptor's source is a female donor with ankylosing spondylitis or in good health (not recorded which). The gene calls are TRBV9 and TRBJ2-2; no firm D call. Sequenced input: blood, either unsorted or a sorted T cell fraction (not recorded which). CDR3 DNA sequence: TGTGCCAGCAGCGCCCCCGGTGGGGCCGGGGAGCTGTTTTTT. Translating gives CASSAPGGAGELFF.